Shown below are 21 T cell receptor beta chains from a single sample sequenced in a study of T cells in Graves' hyperthyroidism and ophthalmopathy. It was RNA transcripts that yielded the amplified TCR beta CDR3 regions. The TCR CDR3 first-round RT-PCR relied on the HTBI primer set. TCRdb recomputed calls from the multiplex PCR reads with MiXCR, one row per CDR3 protein. The sample contains around 520,000 distinct CDR3 sequences, roughly an eighth of which appear only once. The sequenced sample consisted of blood. All receptors come from a woman aged 18-29 years with Graves' hyperthyroidism.

This clonotype appeared many times. The chain carries TRBV28 and TRBJ1-2, with D hard to call. Germline lookup yields CDR1 MDHEN and CDR2 SYDVKM. The CDR3 length is 16 residues. V lost 3 bases and J lost 0, with 14 bases in between. CDR3 nucleotides: TGTGCCAGCAGTTTCCCTCCTGGTGCAGCTAACTATGGCTACACCTTC. Translation: CASSFPPGAANYGYTF.

The rearrangement joins TRBV5-4 to TRBJ2-5, with 7 bases that match TRBD1. The CDR3 runs to 16 residues. V lost 2 bases and J lost 2; bases outside the gene matches: 9. Germline CDR1 is SGHNT and CDR2 is YYREEE (reference sequence). The CDR3 is CASSFFRDRKQETQYF. The CDR3 nucleotides are TGTGCCAGCAGCTTCTTCCGGGACAGAAAGCAAGAGACCCAGTACTTC. Full variable domain (missing parts from reference TRBV5-4 and TRBJ2-5): ETGVTQSPTHLIKTRGQQVTLRCSSQSGHNTVSWYQQALGQGPQFIFQYYREEENGRGNFPPRFSGLQFPNYSSELNVNALELDDSALYLCASSFFRDRKQETQYFGPGTRLLVL.

This rearrangement joins TRBV7-9 to TRBJ2-1, with 10 bases identical to TRBD2. CDR1 and CDR2 from the germline V gene are SEHNR and FQNEAQ (reference sequence). The CDR3 runs 16 residues. Trimming cost V 4 bases and J 5 bases; bases outside gene matches: 8. The CDR3 protein is CASSSLRTSGNNEQFF. CDR3 coding DNA: TGTGCCAGCAGCTCTCTTCGGACTAGCGGAAACAATGAGCAGTTCTTC. Full variable domain (remainder filled in from reference TRBV7-9 and TRBJ2-1): DTGVSQNPRHKITKRGQNVTFRCDPISEHNRLYWYRQTLGQGPEFLTYFQNEAQLEKSRLLSDRFSAERPKGSFSTLEIQRTEQGDSAMYLCASSSLRTSGNNEQFFGPGTRLTVL.

V is TRBV2 and J is TRBJ2-3; 14 bases fit TRBD2. With 8 bases clipped from V and 0 bases from J, the junction kept 4 bases outside the gene matches. In germline, CDR1 is SNHLY, CDR2 FYNNEI. The CDR3 is 16 amino acids. The CDR3, as DNA: TGTGCCAGCGGGACTAGCGGGGGCCTTAGCACAGATACGCAGTATTTT. Encoded protein: CASGTSGGLSTDTQYF.

The V call is TRBV19, the J call TRBJ2-1, with 14 bases that match TRBD2. The germline V gene encodes CDR1 LNHDA and CDR2 SQIVND (reference sequence). The CDR3 runs 19 residues. V shed 6 bases, J shed 9 bases, and the junction held 19 bases outside the gene matches. In DNA form, the CDR3 reads TGTGCCAGTAGGTTCCATGATGGGACTAGCGGGAGTCGGACCGGTGAGCAGTTCTTC. As protein: CASRFHDGTSGSRTGEQFF.

This clonotype was observed at least ten times. The DNA for the CDR3 is TGTGCCACCAGTGAATCAGGACTCTGGACTGAAGCTTTCTTT. Protein sequence: CATSESGLWTEAFF. This chain joins TRBV24-1 and TRBJ1-1; no reliable D call. The V end was cut by 4 bases, the J end by 5 bases, with 13 bases between. This CDR3 has 14 amino acids. The germline V gene encodes CDR1 KGHDR and CDR2 SFDVKD.

This clonotype occurred many times. The chain recombines TRBV5-1 with TRBJ1-6, with a tentative D call TRBD1 (6 bases). From germline, CDR1 is SGHRS and CDR2 YFSETQ. The CDR3 length is 15 residues. The V and J ends lost 4 bases and 5 bases respectively, with 13 bases between them. CDR3 nucleotides: TGCGCCAGCAGCCGGGGGCAGGGAGATAATTCACCCCTCCACTTT. Translated, it gives CASSRGQGDNSPLHF.

The V call is TRBV7-9, the J call TRBJ1-6; maybe TRBD1 (6 bases). This CDR3 comprises 15 residues. Germline CDR1 and CDR2: SEHNR and FQNEAQ (reference sequence). Trimming removed 3 bases from V and 6 bases from J, with 12 bases in between. CDR3 residues: CASSFDGTPNSPLHF. CDR3 coding DNA: TGTGCCAGCAGCTTTGATGGGACACCTAATTCACCCCTCCACTTT.

In the case of this clonotype: This sequence may be a read error, since a much larger clone differs from it by one base. The chain combines TRBV20-1 with TRBJ2-7; perhaps TRBD2 as D (6 bases). CDR3 length equals 16 residues. CDR1 and CDR2 from the germline V gene are DFQATT and SNEGSKA (reference sequence). V lost 2 bases to trimming and J lost 2 bases, with 19 bases between them. Here the CDR3 reads CSARNGGTKGTYEQYF. Here the CDR3 DNA reads TGCAGTGCTAGAAATGGAGGGACGAAAGGTACCTACGAGCAGTACTTC.

This clonotype was seen at least ten times. This chain uses TRBV6-1 with TRBJ2-7; 8 nucleotides align to TRBD2. The V gene end was trimmed by 4 bases and the J gene end by 4 bases; junction bases not matched to a gene: 3. From germline, CDR1 is MNHNS and CDR2 SASEGT. This CDR3 contains 13 residues. The CDR3 sequence is CASSAGGRYEQYV. CDR3 nucleotides: TGTGCCAGCAGTGCGGGCGGGAGGTACGAGCAGTACGTC.

This clonotype appeared many times. The chain combines TRBV6-1 with TRBJ2-1; 9 positions match TRBD2. The V and J ends lost 10 bases and 5 bases, in that order; junction bases with no gene match: 12. The CDR3 covers 15 residues. CDR1 MNHNS and CDR2 SASEGT come from the germline V gene. DNA of the CDR3: TGTGCCACCACACCCCCTTCTAGCGGGGACAATGAGCAGTTCTTC. Protein sequence: CATTPPSSGDNEQFF.

The table lists this clonotype with a few counts. One junction end disagrees with the germline gene, perhaps due to a read error. The chain uses TRBV18 and TRBJ1-6; TRBD1 might be the D (5 bases). The germline gives CDR1 KGHSH, CDR2 LQKENI. The CDR3 length is 14 residues. DNA of the CDR3: TGTGCCAGATCACCGGAAGGGGCACAATCACCCCTCCACTTT. Protein sequence: CARSPEGAQSPLHF.

The chain has TRBV19 and TRBJ2-2; D is uncertain. V lost 8 bases and J lost 1, with 5 bases in between. Germline values: CDR1 LNHDA, CDR2 SQIVND (reference sequence). This CDR3 spans 12 amino acids. The CDR3 sequence is CASEENTGELFF. The CDR3, as DNA: TGTGCCAGTGAGGAGAACACCGGGGAGCTGTTTTTT. The whole variable domain, filled in from reference TRBV19 and TRBJ2-2, reads DGGITQSPKYLFRKEGQNVTLSCEQNLNHDAMYWYRQDPGQGLRLIYYSQIVNDFQKGDIAEGYSVSREKKESFPLTVTSAQKNPTAFYLCASEENTGELFFGEGSRLTVL.

This clonotype has ten or more counts. V usage is TRBV14 and J usage is TRBJ1-2, with D possibly TRBD1 on 6 matching bases. CDR3 length: 12 amino acids. The V end lost 5 bases, the J end lost 8 bases, and 12 bases lay between the germline ends. Germline CDR1 is SGHDN and CDR2 is FVKESK. CDR3 region: CASSFYRDGYTF. CDR3 nucleotides: TGTGCCAGCAGCTTCTACAGGGACGGCTACACCTTC.

This clonotype occurred many times. The chain is built from TRBV29-1 and TRBJ2-6; D possibly corresponds to TRBD1 (6 bases). Germline V lookup: CDR1 SQVTM, CDR2 ANQGSEA. This CDR3 comprises 14 residues. Trimming cost V 6 bases and J 4 bases, with 13 bases left between them. This CDR3 is CSVLQGEGANVLTF. The CDR3 coding sequence is TGCAGCGTCTTACAGGGAGAGGGGGCCAACGTCCTGACTTTC.

At least ten counts were recorded for this clonotype. The rearrangement links TRBV9 to TRBJ1-1, with D possibly being TRBD1 (5 bases). Germline V gives CDR1 SGDLS, CDR2 YYNGEE. This CDR3 has 15 residues. V lost 3 bases and J 3 bases, leaving 15 bases between the germline ends. The CDR3 reads CASSDGGGVDTEAFF. CDR3 nucleotide sequence: TGTGCCAGCAGCGATGGGGGGGGAGTTGACACTGAAGCTTTCTTT.

The rearrangement uses TRBV29-1 and TRBJ1-2; 7 bases fit TRBD1. V lost 6 bases to trimming and J lost 1 base; unmatched junction nucleotides: 5. Per the germline V gene, CDR1 is SQVTM and CDR2 is ANQGSEA. This CDR3 is 13 amino acids long. This CDR3 reads CSVGDRFNYGYTF. In nucleotides, the CDR3 is TGCAGCGTCGGGGACAGATTTAACTATGGCTACACCTTC.

This clonotype showed up many times. J is TRBJ1-1 and V is TRBV11-2; no reliable D call. CDR3 length: 13 amino acids. Germline loops: CDR1 SGHAT, CDR2 FQNNGV. Trimming took 4 bases from V and 2 from J, leaving 8 bases between them. This CDR3 reads CASSWTANTEAFF. In DNA form, the CDR3 reads TGTGCCAGCAGCTGGACTGCTAACACTGAAGCTTTCTTT.

This clonotype was seen more than once but under ten times. The chain couples TRBV10-3 to TRBJ2-6; the D call may be TRBD1 or TRBD2 (6 bases each). The CDR3 has 16 amino acids. The V end was cut by 8 bases, the J end by 1 base, with 15 bases between. The germline V gene has CDR1 ENHRY and CDR2 SYGVKD. CDR3 sequence reads: CAILGRGGSGANVLTF. The CDR3 nucleotides are TGTGCCATCCTCGGGAGAGGGGGTTCTGGGGCCAACGTCCTGACTTTC.

The chain couples TRBV30 to TRBJ1-2; D remains ambiguous. CDR3 length: 15 amino acids. Trimming shortened V by 4 bases and J by 0 bases, and 15 bases separated the two germline ends. Germline values: CDR1 GTSNPN, CDR2 SVGIG (reference sequence). The DNA of the CDR3 is TGTGCCTGGATTGGAGATGGATCCCCTAACTATGGCTACACCTTC. It specifies CAWIGDGSPNYGYTF. The entire variable domain, with the rest obtained from reference TRBV30 and TRBJ1-2, is as follows: SQTIHQWPATLVQPVGSPLSLECTVEGTSNPNLYWYRQAAGRGLQLLFYSVGIGQISSEVPQNLSASRPQDRQFILSSKKLLLSDSGFYLCAWIGDGSPNYGYTFGSGTRLTVV.

With regard to this clonotype: A much larger clone is a single base away; this may be a read error. This chain links TRBV20-1 with TRBJ2-3; D not certain. In germline, CDR1 is DFQATT, CDR2 SNEGSKA (reference sequence). This CDR3 is 11 amino acids long. Trimming removed 7 bases at V and 6 bases at J, with 11 bases between. CDR3 loop: CSVLSRDTQYF. CDR3 in DNA: TGCAGTGTCCTGTCTCGGGATACGCAGTATTTT.